A selection of T cell receptor beta chains follows, all from one sample in a study of blood T cell repertoires in COVID-19. This table comes from immunoSEQ multiplex PCR, and its TCRdb copy is limited to in-frame clones, with some not included. Of 200,000 to 250,000 clones listed, about nine tenths are singletons. The sample comprised PBMCs or T cells enriched from blood (not recorded which). These receptors all come from a woman aged 30 to 39 who had recovered from COVID-19. Each CDR3 is given with its conserved first and last residue.

v_gene	len	CDR3aa
TRBV10-3	17	CAISEWGDSAGENTQYF
TRBV11-2	12	CASSSDSYEQYF
TRBV19	14	CASSMEDRAASYTF
TRBV6-5	12	CASSLQGNGYTF
TRBV15	15	CATSRDVRGPTEQYF
TRBV12-3/TRBV12-4	13	CASRLAGSYEQFF
TRBV4-2	13	CASSQEGPGPQHF
TRBV6-4	14	CASSEGTGGSPLHF
TRBV13	14	CASSQGARTDTQYF
TRBV7-9	12	CASSSGSTEAFF
TRBV2	13	CASRTSSQETQYF
TRBV2	13	CASRGGDYNEQFF
TRBV15	14	CATSRTGTNTEAFF
TRBV13	14	CASSLDSSYNEQFF
TRBV19	14	CASSIGPGANVLTF
TRBV4-3	15	CASSQDRQGSSPLHF
TRBV11-2	14	CASSLGRGYQPQHF
TRBV6-2/TRBV6-3	17	CASSYSGGRGSYNEQFF
TRBV27	15	CASSPMGGSYNEQFF
TRBV4-1	15	CASSQPGQGWETQYF
TRBV29-1	13	CSVGQGFYNEQFF
TRBV4-3	14	CASSQGLSSYEQYF